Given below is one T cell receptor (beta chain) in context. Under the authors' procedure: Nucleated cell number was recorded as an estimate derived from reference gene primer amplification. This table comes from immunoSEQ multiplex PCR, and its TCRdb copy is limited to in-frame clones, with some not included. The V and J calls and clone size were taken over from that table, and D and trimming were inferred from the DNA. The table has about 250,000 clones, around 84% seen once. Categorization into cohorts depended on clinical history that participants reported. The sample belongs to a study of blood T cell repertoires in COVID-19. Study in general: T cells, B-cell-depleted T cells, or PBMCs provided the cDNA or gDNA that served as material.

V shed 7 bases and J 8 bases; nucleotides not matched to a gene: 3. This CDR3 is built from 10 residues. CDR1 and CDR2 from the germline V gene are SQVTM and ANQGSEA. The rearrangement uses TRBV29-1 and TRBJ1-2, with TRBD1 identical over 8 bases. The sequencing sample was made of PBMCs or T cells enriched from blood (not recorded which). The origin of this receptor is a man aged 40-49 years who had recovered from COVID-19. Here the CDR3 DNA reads TGCAGCGCAACAGGGGGAGGCTACACCTTC. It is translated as CSATGGGYTF.